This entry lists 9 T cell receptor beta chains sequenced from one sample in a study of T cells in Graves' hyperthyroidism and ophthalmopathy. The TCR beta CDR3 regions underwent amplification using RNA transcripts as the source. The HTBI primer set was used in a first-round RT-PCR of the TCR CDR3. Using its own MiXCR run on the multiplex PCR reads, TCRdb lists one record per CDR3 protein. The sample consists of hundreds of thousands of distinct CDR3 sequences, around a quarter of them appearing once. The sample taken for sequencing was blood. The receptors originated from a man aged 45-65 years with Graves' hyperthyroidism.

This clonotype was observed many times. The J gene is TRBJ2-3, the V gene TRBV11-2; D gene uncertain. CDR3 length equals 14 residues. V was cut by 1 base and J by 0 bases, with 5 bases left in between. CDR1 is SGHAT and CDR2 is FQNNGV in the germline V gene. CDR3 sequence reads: CASSLVHSTDTQYF. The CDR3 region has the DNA TGTGCCAGCAGCTTAGTGCACAGCACAGATACGCAGTATTTT.

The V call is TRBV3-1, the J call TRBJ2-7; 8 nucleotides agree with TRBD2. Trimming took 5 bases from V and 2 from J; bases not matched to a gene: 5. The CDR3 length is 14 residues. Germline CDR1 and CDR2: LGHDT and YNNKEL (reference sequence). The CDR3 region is CASSSSGGAYEQYF. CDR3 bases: TGTGCCAGCAGCTCCTCCGGGGGGGCCTACGAGCAGTACTTC.

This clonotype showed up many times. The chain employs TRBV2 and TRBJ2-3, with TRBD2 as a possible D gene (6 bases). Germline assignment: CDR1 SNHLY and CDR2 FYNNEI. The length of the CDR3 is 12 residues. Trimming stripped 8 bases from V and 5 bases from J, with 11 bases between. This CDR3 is CASGLGGDTQYF. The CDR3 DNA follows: TGTGCCAGCGGTCTGGGAGGAGATACGCAGTATTTT.

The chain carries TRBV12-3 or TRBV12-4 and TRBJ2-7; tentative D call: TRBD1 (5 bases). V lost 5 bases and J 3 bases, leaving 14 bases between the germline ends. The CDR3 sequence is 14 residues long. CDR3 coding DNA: TGTGCCAGCAGTCCAGGGTGGGGAAGCTACGAGCAGTACTTC. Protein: CASSPGWGSYEQYF.

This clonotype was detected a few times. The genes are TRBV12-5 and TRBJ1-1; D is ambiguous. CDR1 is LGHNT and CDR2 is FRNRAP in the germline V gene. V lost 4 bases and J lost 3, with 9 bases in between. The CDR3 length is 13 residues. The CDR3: CASGWAEDTEAFF. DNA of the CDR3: TGTGCTAGTGGTTGGGCAGAGGACACTGAAGCTTTCTTT.

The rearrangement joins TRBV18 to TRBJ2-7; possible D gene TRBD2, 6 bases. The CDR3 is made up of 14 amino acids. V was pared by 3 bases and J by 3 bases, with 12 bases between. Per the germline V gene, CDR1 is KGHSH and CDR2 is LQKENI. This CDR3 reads CASSPRDLVYEQYF. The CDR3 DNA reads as TGTGCCAGCTCACCTCGGGACTTGGTCTACGAGCAGTACTTC. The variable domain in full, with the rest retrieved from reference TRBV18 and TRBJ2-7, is NAGVMQNPRHLVRRRGQEARLRCSPMKGHSHVYWYRQLPEEGLKFMVYLQKENIIDESGMPKERFSAEFPKEGPSILRIQQVVRGDSAAYFCASSPRDLVYEQYFGPGTRLTVT.

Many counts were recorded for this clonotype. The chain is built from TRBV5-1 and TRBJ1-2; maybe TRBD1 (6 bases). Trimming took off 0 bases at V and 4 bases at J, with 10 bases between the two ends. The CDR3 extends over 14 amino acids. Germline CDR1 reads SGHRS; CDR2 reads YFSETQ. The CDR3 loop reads CASSLGQAIYGYTF. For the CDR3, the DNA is TGCGCCAGCAGCTTGGGACAGGCCATCTATGGCTACACCTTC.

CDR3 residues: CASSLTTGSSGNTIYF. In DNA form, the CDR3 reads TGTGCCAGCAGTTTAACCACGGGTAGCTCTGGAAACACCATATATTTT. The chain links TRBV28 to TRBJ1-3; D not resolved. Trimming pared 2 bases from V and 0 bases from J, leaving 11 bases between. The CDR3 totals 16 residues. In germline, CDR1 is MDHEN, CDR2 SYDVKM. The variable domain in full, completed from reference TRBV28 and TRBJ1-3, reads DVKVTQSSRYLVKRTGEKVFLECVQDMDHENMFWYRQDPGLGLRLIYFSYDVKMKEKGDIPEGYSVSREKKERFSLILESASTNQTSMYLCASSLTTGSSGNTIYFGEGSWLTVV.

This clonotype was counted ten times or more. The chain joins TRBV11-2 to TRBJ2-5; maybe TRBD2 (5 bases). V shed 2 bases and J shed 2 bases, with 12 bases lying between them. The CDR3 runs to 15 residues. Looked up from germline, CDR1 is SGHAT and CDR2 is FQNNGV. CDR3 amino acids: CASSLMGSPQETQYF. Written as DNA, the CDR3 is TGTGCCAGCAGCTTAATGGGGAGCCCACAAGAGACCCAGTACTTC.